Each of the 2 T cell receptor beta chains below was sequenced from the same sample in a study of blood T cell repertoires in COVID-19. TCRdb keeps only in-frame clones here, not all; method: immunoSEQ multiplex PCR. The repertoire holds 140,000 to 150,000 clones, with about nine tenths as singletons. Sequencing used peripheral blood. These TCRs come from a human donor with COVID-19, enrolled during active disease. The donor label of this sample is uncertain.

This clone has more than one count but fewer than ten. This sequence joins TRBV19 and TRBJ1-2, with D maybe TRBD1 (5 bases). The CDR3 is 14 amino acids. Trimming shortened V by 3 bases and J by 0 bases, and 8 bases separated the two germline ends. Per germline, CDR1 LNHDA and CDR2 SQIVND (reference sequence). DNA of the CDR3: TGTGCCAGTAGTATTTCAGGGCCTAACTATGGCTACACCTTC. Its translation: CASSISGPNYGYTF.

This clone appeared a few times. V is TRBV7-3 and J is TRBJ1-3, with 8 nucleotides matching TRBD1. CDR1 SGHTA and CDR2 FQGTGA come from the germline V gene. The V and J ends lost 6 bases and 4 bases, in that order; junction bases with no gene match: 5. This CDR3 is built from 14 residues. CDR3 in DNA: TGTGCCAGCAGTTTGACAGGGGTCGGAAACACCATATATTTT. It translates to CASSLTGVGNTIYF.